This T cell receptor beta chain derives from a study of cytomegalovirus exposure and HLA in healthy donors. Broader study findings: TCR beta chains numbering some 160 were designated cytomegalovirus-associated. Specificity for CMV antigens was confirmed in vitro for a few of the CMV-associated chains.

Assay: immunoSEQ multiplex PCR; the TCRdb copy retains only in-frame clones and omits some. The sample holds tens of thousands of clones, roughly 94% seen once. A note on this clone: As yet, its antigen is unknown.

V was pared by 5 bases and J by 1 base, with 10 bases of the junction left unmatched. This CDR3 comprises 16 residues. Germline V lookup: CDR1 SGHVS, CDR2 FNYEAQ. Donors were drawn from the approximately 130-subject validation cohort, separate from the approximately 700-subject first cohort. V and J are TRBV7-6 and TRBJ2-7, with 8 bases lining up with TRBD1. The sequencing sample was made of PBMCs. The sequence was collected from a woman younger than 30 in good health and CMV-seropositive. The CDR3 DNA is TGTGCCAGCAGCCCAGGGGGCAGGGGGCTTTCCTACGAGCAGTACTTC. Protein product: CASSPGGRGLSYEQYF.